One T cell receptor (beta chain) is described in this entry. It lacks a known antigen. No much larger clone exists at a distance of one base, and base qualities are not known. The cohort comprised fewer than 700 healthy bone marrow donors. Cohort members were all nominally healthy when sampled, although unrecorded immune exposures were likely present. The donor was CMV seropositive and belonged to the group of 250 to 350 seropositive cohort members. A peripheral blood sample was provided by each donor, and peripheral blood mononuclear cells were used for TCR beta sequencing. Genomic DNA extraction from the blood cell samples was performed with the Qiagen DNeasy Blood Extraction Kit. These data come from a study of cytomegalovirus exposure and HLA in healthy donors (dated by TCRdb to 2015 to 2018). A note on the overall study: An earlier analysis of under 600 of the donors reported more than 250 Gb of sequence data and roughly 110 million unique TCR beta sequences from about 179 million T cells. An early release that covered fewer than 800 HLA-typed donors contained approximately 300 gigabases of sequencing data and 65 million to 100 million unique TCR sequences. Among the 398 genotyped donors, about 83% belonged to the genetic ancestry cluster associated with self-reported Caucasian donors. The aim of the study was to test whether cataloging public T cell receptors could identify signatures of past pathogen exposure. The study used immunosequencing to profile the T cell repertoires of more than 650 subjects and linked those repertoires to cytomegalovirus serostatus. In addition to the first cohort of roughly 700 subjects, a separate validation cohort of 100 to 150 different subjects was used. To predict cytomegalovirus infection status, the study brought together high-throughput TCR immunosequencing, statistical association of individual TCRs with disease status, and machine learning. A later analysis re-analyzed previously published TCR beta repertoires from 666 donors and added high-resolution HLA genotyping to study TCR occurrence patterns. The later analysis used no new phenotypic data to find candidate immune exposures, relying instead on TCR beta sequences and their occurrence across donors. An earlier analysis of 587 of the donors used high-throughput TCR beta sequencing to judge whether each TCR beta V gene segment behaved as functional or pseudogenic. Donor age, sex, ethnicity and CMV serostatus were collected together with the repertoire data. Genome-wide SNP genotypes for about three fifths of the roughly 700 donors were used in a later genetic analysis, which treated that subset as a discovery cohort. Every repertoire in the discovery cohort had been generated on one and the same sequencing platform. Both class I and class II loci were covered by HLA typing, at four-digit resolution. The number of donors typed differed by locus, with 629-630 for A, B, C, DRB1 and DQB1, roughly 520 for DQA1, 606 for DPA1, and some 440 for DPB1. Roughly 5 DR-DQ haplotypes were handled as single units for association and clustering, since linkage in the cohort was strong. Across around 400 genotyped donors of the cohort, an average of approximately 240,000 unique TCR beta nucleotide sequences per donor were sequenced, and roughly a sixth of those sequences were non-productive.

Library preparation was by the immunoSEQ multiplex PCR assay. The multiplex PCR relied on a mix of 60 forward primers for TCR Vbeta segments and 13 reverse primers for TCR Jbeta segments. The CDR3 region of rearranged TCR beta genes was amplified from genomic DNA by a multiplex PCR assay. Amplified TCR beta libraries were sequenced as 87-base-pair reads on the Illumina HiSeq System. The published analysis was carried out like this. A later analysis tallied 75 million to 95 million unique TCR beta chains across the roughly 610 repertoires, and about 10 million of those chains were shared by two or more donors. Raw reads were error-corrected and collapsed into unique sequences with a nearest-neighbor algorithm that merged closely related sequences to remove PCR and sequencing errors. V, D and J gene segments were assigned by aligning CDR3 sequences to IMGT reference sequences. For a sequence to be retained, a match of at least six nucleotides to both a V gene segment and a J gene segment was required. A rearrangement counted as productive if the CDR3 had no stop codons and remained in frame with V and J, and every other rearrangement counted as non-productive. Following IMGT convention, CDR3 was defined as the stretch from the second conserved V-encoded cysteine to the conserved J-encoded phenylalanine. Sequences without an unambiguous match to a single V gene segment were excluded from the earlier analysis of several hundred of the donors. An earlier analysis of about 600 of the donors called V segments functional above 56.7% productive rearrangements and segregating when the between-donor standard deviation exceeded 5%. A statistical classification framework was built to diagnose cytomegalovirus status from the catalog of TCR beta chain sequences. In a later analysis, V and J genes were assigned by comparing TCR nucleotide sequences against IMGT/GENE-DB human TR gene sequences. A later analysis assigned CDR3 sequences and most-parsimonious VDJ recombination scenarios with the TCRdist pipeline. In a later analysis, each TCR beta chain was defined by its CDR3 amino acid sequence together with its V-gene family, and reads lacking a unique V-gene family were excluded. A later analysis removed several hundred highly shared, low-generation-probability nucleotide sequences to deal with suspected cross-contamination and a sequencing artifact. For each public chain, a later analysis derived a clonal expansion index from normalized ranks of inferred template counts within each repertoire. Generation probabilities in a later analysis came from a VDJ recombination model fitted to out-of-frame rearrangements, and those results were checked against IGoR. A later analysis scored TCR-TCR, TCR-HLA and TCR-CMV co-occurrence with hypergeometric tests, applying a repertoire-size bias correction to TCR pairs. In a later analysis, false discovery rates were estimated by permuting HLA or CMV assignments 20 times. A later analysis grouped co-occurring TCRs with DBSCAN, adding TCRdist sequence similarity when clustering within HLA-allele-positive subsets. Repertoires with fewer than 30,000 or more than 120,000 public chains, plus five repertoires with anomalous nucleotide sharing, were excluded from co-occurrence clustering. The immuneACCESS repertoire file appears here via TCRdb, limited to in-frame rearrangements. These files lack a portion of the clones; in checked studies, under half of the deficit traces to unresolved V genes, and the cause of the others is not known. V and J calls and clone size are those listed in that table; D and trimming were worked out from the DNA. This sample holds around 200,000 clones; around 84% were observed only once. Of the sample, roughly 1.2% falls within the top ten clones.

On the study overall, not on this receptor specifically: CMV serostatus was the only immune exposure information available for the cohort. In this cohort, only TCR beta chains were sequenced, and detectable features were limited by the absence of alpha or paired-chain data. Correlated functional status among segregating V segments might reflect linkage disequilibrium, but an unknown experimental factor could not be ruled out. In vitro tests confirmed that a few of the cytomegalovirus-associated TCR beta chains recognize cytomegalovirus antigens. In a later analysis, TCR association rates were found to vary across HLA loci, with the most associated TCRs seen for DRB1 alleles and the fewest for HLA-C alleles. Across donors, most TCR sequences were observed very rarely, whereas some public TCRs were present in many individuals. Specific HLA alleles were associated with 18,000 or so TCR beta sequences at a false discovery rate of 0.05 in a later analysis. It was suggested by the authors that the approach could potentially be generalized to other disease states and immunological phenotypes. Assigning TCR associations to individual alleles was difficult when HLA alleles, especially DR and DQ, strongly co-occurred. V-gene and J-gene trimming of TCR beta chains was associated with a missense DCLRE1C variant in a later genetic analysis, and the association was replicated in an independent cohort. Because HLA typing was missing for some donors at each locus, association tests included only the typed subset. Compared with equally common non-associated chains, HLA-associated TCR beta chains in a later analysis were more clonally expanded and had lower generation probabilities. In a later analysis, several top co-occurrence clusters were reported to appear linked to parvovirus B19, influenza, CMV and Epstein-Barr virus. A later genetic analysis reported fewer N-insertions in productive TCRs among donors in an Asian-associated ancestry cluster than the roughly 620-donor mean. A further reported finding was that TCR beta sequences accurately predicted the HLA-A and HLA-B alleles for most subjects in the first cohort. In an earlier analysis of under 600 of the donors, most TCR beta V segments were observed in productive rearrangements about 87% or about 30% of the time, broadly matching IMGT annotations. In a later analysis, most CMV-associated TCR beta chains were found to appear HLA-restricted, with HLA associations seemingly driven largely by CMV exposure. Cytomegalovirus status was reported to be diagnosed by the classifier with high specificity and sensitivity in both the original and validation cohorts. Roughly uniform sequencing depth across donors was assumed in presence/absence analyses, although this assumption may not hold. The sequencing pipeline was judged likely to have produced a cluster of highly shared sequence variants as a technical artifact. Seventeen rarely observed V segments, including chromosome 9 orphons, were excluded from the earlier analysis of several hundred of the donors because counts were too low. The 87-base-pair reads could not distinguish some IMGT-functional V segments, including TRBV6-2 and TRBV6-3, so those segments were excluded. A total of about 180 TCR beta chains were listed by the study as associated with cytomegalovirus.

The V and J ends are trimmed by 6 bases and 3 bases, leaving 15 bases between them. There are 15 amino acids in the CDR3, from cysteine to phenylalanine inclusive. Only the CDR3 portion is preserved as DNA: 45 bases, with reading frame beginning at the first base. From a lookup of the germline V gene (reference sequence), CDR1 and CDR2 are LNHDA and SQIVND. The chain links TRBV19 with TRBJ1-3; TRBD1 is a weak D gene call, 5 bases matching. This TCR was sampled from a girl aged 2 to 10 in good health and CMV-seropositive. Input material: PBMCs. The DNA reads TGTGCCAGTAGCCCCCTCGGGGGGTTTGGAAACACCATATATTTT. Its product reads: CASSPLGGFGNTIYF.